This TCR beta chain was obtained from a study of cytomegalovirus exposure and HLA in healthy donors. Vbeta (60) and Jbeta (13) primers were used in the PCR. Clones were read by immunoSEQ multiplex PCR, and TCRdb kept only the in-frame ones, dropping some. Of about 55,000 clones in the sample, around 52% were seen once. V was trimmed by 0 bases and J by 7 bases, leaving 15 bases between them. CDR3 length: 15 residues. The germline V gene encodes CDR1 LNHDA and CDR2 SQIVND (reference sequence). The chain combines TRBV19 with TRBJ1-1; D is perhaps TRBD1 (5 bases). Sequenced: PBMCs. The receptor was derived from a human donor in good health. CDR3 sequence (DNA): TGTGCCAGTAGTATAGATGGGGCTCCCTATTTTGAAGCTTTCTTT. Amino acid sequence: CASSIDGAPYFEAFF. Drawing the rest from reference TRBV19 and TRBJ1-1, the complete variable domain is DGGITQSPKYLFRKEGQNVTLSCEQNLNHDAMYWYRQDPGQGLRLIYYSQIVNDFQKGDIAEGYSVSREKKESFPLTVTSAQKNPTAFYLCASSIDGAPYFEAFFGQGTRLTVV.